This TCR beta chain was identified during a study of cytomegalovirus exposure and HLA in healthy donors. Primers for the PCR totalled 60 Vbeta and 13 Jbeta. TCRdb's copy holds only in-frame clones and misses some; the assay was immunoSEQ multiplex PCR. The table records about 59,000 clones, 83% of them present only once. The sequence was collected from a human donor in good health. Sequences were obtained from PBMCs.

CDR3 region: CASSEWAGYGYTF. In nucleotides, the CDR3 is TGTGCCAGCAGTGAATGGGCGGGGTATGGCTACACCTTC. The chain recombines TRBV6-1 with TRBJ1-2; D call uncertain. From germline, CDR1 is MNHNS and CDR2 SASEGT. The CDR3 has 13 amino acids. V was pared by 2 bases and J by 5 bases, with 9 bases between.